These T cell receptor beta chains were read from a single sample in a study of shared T cell receptors in the human thymus. Clones were read by immunoSEQ multiplex PCR, and TCRdb kept only the in-frame ones, dropping some. The repertoire has hundreds of thousands of clones, more than 75% of them found once; the top ten carry 0.0095% to 0.011%. The data also belong to a second study, concerning human thymus T cells.

The sample comprised thymocytes. These receptors were collected from a boy under three years old with a congenital heart defect. CDR3s include the opening cysteine and the closing phenylalanine or tryptophan.

V gene	J gene	CDR3 protein
TRBV7-6	TRBJ2-7	CASSLTFRLAGTYEQYF
TRBV28	TRBJ2-5	CASSLYRAGDQETQYF
TRBV7-4	TRBJ1-1	CASSLEAGGTEAFF
TRBV7-6	TRBJ2-1	CASWGGTHSYNEQFF
TRBV29-1	TRBJ2-5	CSASGTGIFPETQYF
TRBV5-1	TRBJ1-1	CASSSHLTGTGTEAFF
TRBV11-3	TRBJ2-7	CASSTQGQAYEQYF
TRBV5-1	TRBJ1-1	CASSLAPLRQTNTEAFF
TRBV4-2	TRBJ2-7	CASSPDGGSSPYEQYF
TRBV4-3	TRBJ2-5	CASSQVSAGMGETQYF
TRBV23-1	TRBJ2-6	CASSHISGRQGDSGANVLTF
TRBV7-8	TRBJ1-5	CASSSRVEPQHF
TRBV5-1	TRBJ2-3	CASHIAGSPSTDTQYF
TRBV30	TRBJ2-7	CAWSYRLSGSGYEQYF
TRBV29-1	TRBJ2-3	CSVVSWGGRASGTDTQYF
TRBV10-3	TRBJ2-5	CAISPGSPETQYF
TRBV6-6	TRBJ2-2	CASSSSTGTNTGELFF
TRBV6-1	TRBJ2-2	CASRGTVPNTGELFF
TRBV30	TRBJ2-5	CAWSRTGSQETQYF
TRBV28	TRBJ2-3	CASRTSERAGPFTDTQYF
TRBV29-1	TRBJ2-3	CSVEPGVTDTQYF
TRBV10-2	TRBJ2-7	CASRPSSGSVYEQYF
TRBV11-1	TRBJ1-3	CASSLAPDSSGNTIYF
TRBV21-1	TRBJ2-7	CARGWVKVDEQYF
TRBV27	TRBJ2-3	CASSLRRNCTDTQYF